The T cell receptor beta chain described here comes from a study of blood T cell repertoires in COVID-19. Libraries were prepared by immunoSEQ multiplex PCR; TCRdb keeps only in-frame clonotypes and omits some of them. The sample has 310,000 or so clones; approximately 90% are singletons. The CDR3 is made up of 11 amino acids. V lost 6 bases and J 1 base, leaving 3 bases between the germline ends. The germline V gene has CDR1 KGHSH and CDR2 LQKENI. The chain recombines TRBV18 with TRBJ2-5; D ambiguous. The specimen was PBMCs or T cells enriched from blood (not recorded which). This sequence originates from a woman under 30 who had recovered from COVID-19. This CDR3 reads CASSRQETQYF. DNA of the CDR3: TGTGCCAGCTCTCGCCAAGAGACCCAGTACTTC.